The rows below give T cell receptor beta chains drawn from one sample of a study of tumor and adjacent non-tumor tissue in lung cancer. TCRdb passed the multiplex PCR reads through MiXCR, listing each CDR3 protein once. This table has 43,000 or so distinct CDR3 sequences, about three fifths appearing once. The specimen sequenced was distant non-tumor lung tissue. These TCRs come from a middle-aged man with non-small cell lung cancer. CDR3s include the opening cysteine and the closing phenylalanine or tryptophan. The order of the fields is J gene, V gene, D gene, clone size, CDR3 DNA, CDR3 protein. D genes are given only for firm matches. Clone size, where shown, is once, few, many, or a class for clones that have expanded.

j_gene: TRBJ2-1
v_gene: TRBV12-3/TRBV12-4
d_gene: NA
abundance: medium-sized
CDR3nt: TGTGCCAGCAGTTCGACGCGGGGATCCTACAATGAGCAGTTCTTC
CDR3aa: CASSSTRGSYNEQFF

j_gene: TRBJ1-2
v_gene: TRBV6-5
d_gene: NA
abundance: many
CDR3nt: TGTGCCAGCAGAAACAGGGAGGCGCCTAACTATGGCTACACCTTC
CDR3aa: CASRNREAPNYGYTF

j_gene: TRBJ2-3
v_gene: TRBV6-1
d_gene: TRBD2
abundance: NA
CDR3nt: TGTGCCAGCAGGGGACTAGTGAGTGCGGATACGCAGTATTTC
CDR3aa: CASRGLVSADTQYF

j_gene: TRBJ1-5
v_gene: TRBV6-1
d_gene: NA
abundance: NA
CDR3nt: TGTGCCAGCAGTCCCTGGGGCCTATATAGCAATCAGCCCCAGCATTTT
CDR3aa: CASSPWGLYSNQPQHF

j_gene: TRBJ2-1
v_gene: TRBV11-3
d_gene: NA
abundance: few
CDR3nt: TGTGCCAGCAGCTTAGAACGGTCTGGACTTGCCTTC
CDR3aa: CASSLERSGLAF

j_gene: TRBJ2-5
v_gene: TRBV14
d_gene: NA
abundance: NA
CDR3nt: TGTGCCAGCAGCAAGTTCAGGGGCCTTCAAGAGACCCAGTACTTC
CDR3aa: CASSKFRGLQETQYF

j_gene: TRBJ2-5
v_gene: TRBV20-1
d_gene: NA
abundance: NA
CDR3nt: TGCAGTGCCATATATATTGGTGGGGAGACCCAGTACTTC
CDR3aa: CSAIYIGGETQYF

j_gene: TRBJ2-5
v_gene: TRBV10-2
d_gene: NA
abundance: large
CDR3nt: TGCGCCAGCAGGCTTTCGAGAGTGCAAGAGACCCAGTACTTC
CDR3aa: CASRLSRVQETQYF

j_gene: TRBJ1-5
v_gene: TRBV6-1
d_gene: NA
abundance: many
CDR3nt: TGTGCCAGCAGTGAAAGTCAGCCCCAGCATTTT
CDR3aa: CASSESQPQHF

j_gene: TRBJ2-5
v_gene: TRBV5-1
d_gene: NA
abundance: NA
CDR3nt: TGCGCCAGCAGCACCGGGCGGGGTCAAGAGACCCAGTACTTC
CDR3aa: CASSTGRGQETQYF

j_gene: TRBJ2-5
v_gene: TRBV7-8
d_gene: TRBD1
abundance: NA
CDR3nt: TGTGCCAGCAGCTGGGAGACAGGGGAAGAGACCCGGTACTTC
CDR3aa: CASSWETGEETRYF

j_gene: TRBJ2-1
v_gene: TRBV20-1
d_gene: NA
abundance: many
CDR3nt: TGCAGTGCTGAGGAGGGTTGGGGGGTGTCCTACAATGAGCAGTTCTTC
CDR3aa: CSAEEGWGVSYNEQFF

j_gene: TRBJ2-2
v_gene: TRBV6-1
d_gene: NA
abundance: NA
CDR3nt: TGTGCCAGCAGAGAAGCGGTGTCGGTCGGGGAGCTGTTTTTT
CDR3aa: CASREAVSVGELFF

j_gene: TRBJ1-2
v_gene: TRBV19
d_gene: NA
abundance: NA
CDR3nt: TGTGCCAGTAGTAGCGAGGGGACCACTTATGGCTACACCTTC
CDR3aa: CASSSEGTTYGYTF

j_gene: TRBJ2-7
v_gene: TRBV4-1
d_gene: TRBD1
abundance: NA
CDR3nt: TGCGCCAGTAGCCAACCCGGGACAGAGCCCTCCTACGAGCAGTACTTC
CDR3aa: CASSQPGTEPSYEQYF

j_gene: TRBJ2-7
v_gene: TRBV5-1
d_gene: NA
abundance: few
CDR3nt: TGCGCCAGCAGCTTGCGGGGCCAGAGCTCCTACGAGCAGTACTTC
CDR3aa: CASSLRGQSSYEQYF

j_gene: TRBJ2-2
v_gene: TRBV29-1
d_gene: NA
abundance: NA
CDR3nt: TGCAGCGTTGATTATGGAGGAGGACACACCGGGGAGCTGTTTTTT
CDR3aa: CSVDYGGGHTGELFF

j_gene: TRBJ1-5
v_gene: TRBV12-3/TRBV12-4
d_gene: TRBD1
abundance: NA
CDR3nt: TGCGCCAGCAGTTTGTCCGCAGGGGGCGCAGCGCCCCAGCATTTT
CDR3aa: CASSLSAGGAAPQHF

j_gene: TRBJ2-6
v_gene: TRBV11-2
d_gene: NA
abundance: NA
CDR3nt: TGTGCCAGCAGCTTCAACTCTGTGGCCAACGTCCTGACTTTC
CDR3aa: CASSFNSVANVLTF

j_gene: TRBJ2-6
v_gene: TRBV4-2
d_gene: TRBD1
abundance: NA
CDR3nt: TGTGCCAGCAGCCCGTACCAGGACAGGGCCCCTGCGGCCAACGTCCCGACTTTC
CDR3aa: CASSPYQDRAPAANVPTF

j_gene: TRBJ2-5
v_gene: TRBV11-1
d_gene: TRBD1
abundance: NA
CDR3nt: TGTGCCAGCAGTGGACAGGTGGAGGTGGAGACCCAGTGCTTC
CDR3aa: CASSGQVEVETQCF

j_gene: TRBJ1-3
v_gene: TRBV5-1
d_gene: NA
abundance: NA
CDR3nt: TGCGCCAGCAGCCCCGGACAGCCGAGCTCTGGAAACACCATATATTTT
CDR3aa: CASSPGQPSSGNTIYF

j_gene: TRBJ1-1
v_gene: TRBV12-3/TRBV12-4
d_gene: NA
abundance: once
CDR3nt: TGTGCAATCAGTTTCGTAGAGGGTTCGAGGGCTTTCTTT
CDR3aa: CAISFVEGSRAFF

j_gene: TRBJ2-7
v_gene: TRBV7-9
d_gene: NA
abundance: few
CDR3nt: TGTGCCAGCGGCTCTGGGACGGAGGACTACGAGCAGTACTTC
CDR3aa: CASGSGTEDYEQYF

j_gene: TRBJ2-7
v_gene: TRBV12-3/TRBV12-4
d_gene: TRBD2
abundance: NA
CDR3nt: TGTGCCAGCAGCACGACTAGCGGGAGACAGAACGAGCAGCACTTC
CDR3aa: CASSTTSGRQNEQHF

j_gene: TRBJ2-5
v_gene: TRBV6-5
d_gene: NA
abundance: many
CDR3nt: TGTGCCAGCACACCGACCAGGGGAGAGACCCAGTACTTC
CDR3aa: CASTPTRGETQYF

j_gene: TRBJ2-1
v_gene: TRBV4-2
d_gene: TRBD1
abundance: NA
CDR3nt: TGTGCCAGAAGCCACAGCCTCCGGAACAGGGGCTACAATGAGCATTTCTTC
CDR3aa: CARSHSLRNRGYNEHFF

j_gene: TRBJ1-1
v_gene: TRBV6-5
d_gene: NA
abundance: NA
CDR3nt: TGTGCCAGCAGTTACTCAATTCCGGTGGATGGGGCTTTCTTT
CDR3aa: CASSYSIPVDGAFF

j_gene: TRBJ2-1
v_gene: TRBV12-3/TRBV12-4
d_gene: NA
abundance: medium-sized
CDR3nt: TGTGCCAGCAGTCCGAAGAATGAGCAGTTCTTC
CDR3aa: CASSPKNEQFF

j_gene: TRBJ2-1
v_gene: TRBV5-1
d_gene: TRBD2
abundance: many
CDR3nt: TGCGCCAGCAGCTATGGACTAGCGGGAGGTCCCTACAATGAGCAGTTCTTC
CDR3aa: CASSYGLAGGPYNEQFF

j_gene: TRBJ2-5
v_gene: TRBV14
d_gene: NA
abundance: many
CDR3nt: TGTGCCAGCAGCCAAAAGGCAGGGGCGCCGAAGTTAGAGACCCAGTACTTC
CDR3aa: CASSQKAGAPKLETQYF

j_gene: TRBJ2-5
v_gene: TRBV29-1
d_gene: NA
abundance: many
CDR3nt: TGCAGCGTTGAAGATTACGGGGCTGGGGAGACCCAGTACTTC
CDR3aa: CSVEDYGAGETQYF

j_gene: TRBJ2-5
v_gene: TRBV7-9
d_gene: TRBD2
abundance: NA
CDR3nt: TGTGCCAGTAGCTCCATGACCTCCGGACTAGCGGAAGAGACCCAGTACTTC
CDR3aa: CASSSMTSGLAEETQYF

j_gene: TRBJ2-3
v_gene: TRBV4-2
d_gene: NA
abundance: NA
CDR3nt: TGTGCCAGCAGCCAAGTGGACACGGCTAGCTATAGCAACGATACGCAGTATTTT
CDR3aa: CASSQVDTASYSNDTQYF

j_gene: TRBJ2-7
v_gene: TRBV6-4
d_gene: NA
abundance: NA
CDR3nt: TGTGCCAGCATTGTACAGAGACCTTCCTACGAGCAGTACTTC
CDR3aa: CASIVQRPSYEQYF

j_gene: TRBJ1-5
v_gene: TRBV19
d_gene: TRBD1
abundance: few
CDR3nt: TGTGCCAGTGGTATTAACCCTGGACAGGGTAGCAATCAGCCCCAGCATTTT
CDR3aa: CASGINPGQGSNQPQHF

j_gene: TRBJ2-5
v_gene: TRBV10-3
d_gene: NA
abundance: NA
CDR3nt: TGTGCCATCGGTGAGCCGAACGGGGACCAAGAGACCCAGTACTTC
CDR3aa: CAIGEPNGDQETQYF

j_gene: TRBJ2-1
v_gene: TRBV5-6
d_gene: TRBD1
abundance: NA
CDR3nt: TGTGCCAGCATCTGGGGACTCGGAAGGACAGGGTTTGATGAGCAGTTCTTC
CDR3aa: CASIWGLGRTGFDEQFF

j_gene: TRBJ1-5
v_gene: TRBV6-5
d_gene: TRBD1
abundance: NA
CDR3nt: TGTACCAGCAGTTATACGAGGGACAGTTCGCAGCCCCAACATTTT
CDR3aa: CTSSYTRDSSQPQHF

j_gene: TRBJ1-2
v_gene: TRBV6-1
d_gene: NA
abundance: many
CDR3nt: TGTGCCAGCAGTGAAGCCAGGGTGGGGTATGGCTACACCTTC
CDR3aa: CASSEARVGYGYTF

j_gene: TRBJ2-2
v_gene: TRBV12-3/TRBV12-4
d_gene: NA
abundance: many
CDR3nt: TGTGCCAGCAGTCTCCGGGACACTTTCACCGGGGAGCTGTTTTTT
CDR3aa: CASSLRDTFTGELFF

j_gene: TRBJ2-1
v_gene: TRBV5-4
d_gene: NA
abundance: NA
CDR3nt: TGTGCTAGCAGGTTCTACAATGAGCAGTTCTTC
CDR3aa: CASRFYNEQFF

j_gene: TRBJ2-3
v_gene: TRBV6-6
d_gene: NA
abundance: NA
CDR3nt: TGTGCCAGCAGTTACTCGGAACGGGAGCAGGGAGATAGGCAGTATTTT
CDR3aa: CASSYSEREQGDRQYF

j_gene: TRBJ2-1
v_gene: TRBV6-1
d_gene: TRBD2
abundance: NA
CDR3nt: TGTGCCATGGGACTAGCGGTCCCCTCCTACAATGAGCAGTCCTTC
CDR3aa: CAMGLAVPSYNEQSF